This is a list of T cell receptor beta chains from one sample in a study of blood T cell repertoires in COVID-19. Clones were sequenced by immunoSEQ multiplex PCR, and TCRdb holds only the in-frame ones, with some missing. The sample contains approximately 400,000 clones, about 91% of which appear only once. The sequenced material came from peripheral blood. These receptors were collected from a woman aged 45 to 65 with COVID-19, enrolled during active disease. Both conserved end residues are part of each CDR3. Fields, in order: D gene, J gene, V gene, CDR3 protein. The D gene is left open where the match is weak.

.,TRBJ1-2,TRBV13,CASSPKYSHLGGYTF
.,TRBJ1-5,TRBV12-3/TRBV12-4,CASSLQGYQPQHF
.,TRBJ1-6,TRBV6-5,CASSWGPGVRNSPLHF
.,TRBJ1-2,TRBV4-1,CASSPSGGLYGYTF
.,TRBJ2-1,TRBV12-5,CASGAGINEQFF
TRBD2,TRBJ2-1,TRBV5-1,CASSTGLAGGRGFHEQFF
TRBD1,TRBJ1-1,TRBV2,CARQGIEAFF
TRBD2,TRBJ2-1,TRBV28,CASRTRLAVARRDEQFF
TRBD2,TRBJ2-1,TRBV3-1/TRBV3-2,CASSPPGLAGVGEQFF
.,TRBJ2-7,TRBV6-6,CASSTDSSYEQYF
.,TRBJ2-1,TRBV29-1,CSARTASYNEQFF
.,TRBJ1-2,TRBV12-3/TRBV12-4,CASSSPGRVGYTF
.,TRBJ1-5,TRBV6-5,CASSSQGRGQPQHF
TRBD1,TRBJ2-1,TRBV27,CASSGEGDRESYGAYNEQFF
.,TRBJ2-7,TRBV5-4,CASSIDRSFYEQYF
.,TRBJ1-1,TRBV12-3/TRBV12-4,CASSPRGDTEAFF
TRBD1,TRBJ1-5,TRBV6-6,CASAGTVTNQPQHF
.,TRBJ1-1,TRBV5-1,CASSSGNTEAFF
.,TRBJ2-5,TRBV19,CASSGGRQETQYF
.,TRBJ1-2,TRBV19,CASSIQGALGGYGYTF
TRBD1,TRBJ1-2,TRBV28,CASSPIDRAHYGYTF
TRBD1,TRBJ2-1,TRBV11-2,CASSPPGRQGINNEQFF
TRBD1,TRBJ2-7,TRBV7-9,CASSLGTGLYEQYF
TRBD2,TRBJ2-2,TRBV6-6,CASSPSQLAANTGELFF
.,TRBJ1-6,TRBV4-1,CASSLLWSENSPLHF
TRBD1,TRBJ1-5,TRBV24-1,CATSGGTGGHQPQHF
TRBD1,TRBJ1-2,TRBV3-1/TRBV3-2,CASSQAGGQGYGYTF
.,TRBJ1-2,TRBV27,CASSLRGYTF
.,TRBJ1-1,TRBV10-3,CAISDIIPTMNTEAFF
TRBD1,TRBJ2-7,TRBV6-5,CASSSPAQGSEQYF
.,TRBJ2-3,TRBV2,CASKTSSGRTDTQYF
TRBD1,TRBJ2-7,TRBV28,CASRLAWDRVSYEQYF
.,TRBJ1-4,TRBV4-2,CASSPLNEKLFF
TRBD1,TRBJ1-1,TRBV5-3,CARKGTGGLDTEAFF
.,TRBJ2-7,TRBV5-6,CASSWGQAYEQYF
.,TRBJ1-2,TRBV6-6,CASSYDSSRLLATF
.,TRBJ1-2,TRBV15,CATSRRGGPHGYTF
TRBD2,TRBJ2-2,TRBV29-1,CSATSAGELFF
.,TRBJ1-5,TRBV10-3,CAISESEGLYQPQHF
TRBD1,TRBJ1-5,TRBV2,CASSDTPYRGRDQPQHF
.,TRBJ1-2,TRBV7-3,CASSLEGPTGNYGYTF
TRBD1,TRBJ1-2,TRBV5-8,CASSLEQGFFGGYTF
TRBD2,TRBJ2-7,TRBV6-5,CASTPIGGSSYEQYF
.,TRBJ2-7,TRBV24-1,CATSDPLQGFEQYF
.,TRBJ2-3,TRBV7-2,CASSLSSLTDTQYF
.,TRBJ2-7,TRBV9,CASSARETGSYEQYF
TRBD2,TRBJ2-1,TRBV6-4,CASSALERGDNEQFF
.,TRBJ1-3,TRBV15,CATSRGVGQLGDF
.,TRBJ1-1,TRBV30,CAWVEQVRDTEAFF
TRBD1,TRBJ1-2,TRBV6-5,CASTDSAGGYGYTF
TRBD1,TRBJ1-2,TRBV19,CASRGQNNYGYTF
TRBD1,TRBJ2-6,TRBV18,CASSPGQERTPGANVLTF
TRBD1,TRBJ1-4,TRBV18,CASSLQGAREKLFF
.,TRBJ1-2,TRBV2,CASTGGPSNGYTF
.,TRBJ1-1,TRBV2,CASSYSRGTEAFF